The 21 T cell receptor beta chains listed next were all sequenced from one sample in a study of shared clonotypes between healthy human individuals. Cells designated naive CD8 were CD45RO-negative and were positively selected for CCR7, with terminally differentiated effector memory CD45RA+ cells excluded. The protocol was immunoSEQ multiplex PCR, while the TCRdb copy is restricted to in-frame clones and leaves out a portion. There are about 2 million clones in the sample; approximately 94% occur only once, and around 1% lies in the top ten. The sequenced material came from naive CD8+ T cells sorted from blood. These receptors were obtained from a young man in good health.

V and J are TRBV19 and TRBJ2-2, with D unclear. Deletions cut 4 bases from V and 9 bases from J, with 12 bases between. The CDR3 loop spans 13 amino acids. Germline CDR1 reads LNHDA; CDR2 reads SQIVND (reference sequence). CDR3 in amino acids: CASSRAPVWELFF. CDR3 nucleotides: TGTGCCAGTAGTAGAGCTCCCGTCTGGGAGCTGTTTTTT.

The rearrangement joins TRBV7-9 to TRBJ1-3; D remains ambiguous. CDR3 length equals 18 residues. CDR1 and CDR2 from the germline V gene are SEHNR and FQNEAQ (reference sequence). Deletions cut 3 bases from V and 0 bases from J, with 18 bases between. The CDR3 sequence is CASSFTAITANSGNTIYF. The CDR3 coding sequence is TGTGCCAGCAGCTTCACCGCGATCACAGCGAACTCTGGAAACACCATATATTTT.

As to this clone: This sample also contains other DNA sequences that code for the same CDR3. The rearrangement joins TRBV5-4 to TRBJ2-3, with 8 positions matching TRBD1. CDR1 SGHNT and CDR2 YYREEE come from the germline V gene (reference sequence). The V and J ends lost 3 bases and 3 bases, in that order; junction bases with no gene match: 3. This CDR3 is 14 amino acids long. In nucleotides, the CDR3 is TGTGCCAGCAGCTCAGGACAGGGTACAGATACGCAGTATTTT. The encoded protein is CASSSGQGTDTQYF.

The rearrangement links TRBV5-6 to TRBJ2-1, with TRBD1 matching over 10 bases. J lost 2 bases, V lost 0 bases, and 2 bases had no gene match. Germline loops: CDR1 SGHDT, CDR2 YYEEEE. The CDR3 loop spans 16 amino acids. DNA of the CDR3: TGTGCCAGCAGCTTGGCGACAGGGGGCGCCTACAATGAGCAGTTCTTC. It codes for CASSLATGGAYNEQFF.

This chain connects TRBV27 to TRBJ2-1, with TRBD2 as a possible D gene (6 bases). The V end was cut by 7 bases, the J end by 0 bases, with 13 bases between. This CDR3 is 15 amino acids long. Germline values: CDR1 MNHEY, CDR2 SMNVEV (reference sequence). CDR3 amino acids: CASKGPGVSYNEQFF. Here the CDR3 DNA reads TGTGCCAGCAAGGGCCCGGGAGTCTCCTACAATGAGCAGTTCTTC.

The chain combines TRBV6-5 with TRBJ2-1; TRBD2 matches at 10 bases. V shed 6 bases and J 8 bases; nucleotides not matched to a gene: 10. Germline V CDR1 and CDR2: MNHEY, SVGAGI. The CDR3 extends over 15 amino acids. The CDR3 nucleotides are TGTGCCAGCAGCCAGGGACTAGCGCCCGTCGATGAGCAGTTCTTC. Protein sequence: CASSQGLAPVDEQFF.

V is TRBV19 and J is TRBJ2-7, with TRBD2 matching 9 bases. The CDR3 sequence is 17 residues long. V shed 3 bases, J shed 6 bases, and the junction held 15 bases outside the gene matches. In germline, CDR1 is LNHDA, CDR2 SQIVND (reference sequence). The CDR3 protein is CASSMGPGVAGAPEQYF. In DNA form, the CDR3 reads TGTGCCAGTAGTATGGGGCCGGGGGTAGCGGGAGCCCCCGAGCAGTACTTC.

Only one count was recorded for this clone. The chain employs TRBV7-9 and TRBJ1-1; D may be TRBD1 (6 bases). The germline V gene has CDR1 SEHNR and CDR2 FQNEAQ (reference sequence). With 5 bases removed from V and 6 bases from J, the gap between germline ends came to 16 bases. There are 14 residues in the CDR3. This CDR3 reads CASSPTGLEAEAFF. The CDR3 DNA reads TGTGCCAGCAGCCCCACAGGGCTGGAAGCTGAAGCTTTCTTT.

The sample holds a few counts of this clone. V is TRBV27 and J is TRBJ1-5; D uncertain. The CDR3 extends over 13 amino acids. The V and J ends lost 4 bases and 3 bases respectively, with 7 bases between them. Germline lookup yields CDR1 MNHEY and CDR2 SMNVEV (reference sequence). The CDR3 nucleotides are TGTGCCAGCAGTTATTACACCAATCAGCCCCAGCATTTT. Its translation: CASSYYTNQPQHF.

Concerning this clone: Different DNA sequences within this sample yield the same CDR3. The V and J genes are TRBV6-5 and TRBJ2-3, with D possibly being TRBD1 (6 bases). The CDR3 is made up of 14 amino acids. Germline CDR1 reads MNHEY; CDR2 reads SVGAGI. V was shortened by 2 bases and J by 2 bases, with 8 bases between the two germline ends. Written as DNA, the CDR3 is TGTGCCAGCAGTTACGGACAGTCCACAGATACGCAGTATTTT. Amino acid sequence: CASSYGQSTDTQYF.

The gene calls are TRBV30 and TRBJ2-5; D is perhaps TRBD2 (6 bases). The ends were cut back, 3 bases at V and 4 bases at J, with 12 bases in the middle. Per the germline V gene, CDR1 is GTSNPN and CDR2 is SVGIG (reference sequence). This CDR3 spans 13 amino acids. CDR3 sequence reads: CAWRQPGGETQYF. CDR3 bases: TGTGCCTGGAGGCAGCCCGGGGGAGAGACCCAGTACTTC.

The V gene is TRBV27, the J gene TRBJ1-2; 8 bases are a match to TRBD1. V trimming: 2 bases; J trimming: 5 bases; junction bases outside the gene matches: 7. The CDR3 is 15 amino acids. Germline lookup yields CDR1 MNHEY and CDR2 SMNVEV (reference sequence). The DNA for the CDR3 is TGTGCCAGCAGTTTAAAAGGCAGGGGGCTGTATGGCTACACCTTC. Its protein product is CASSLKGRGLYGYTF.

The CDR3: CASSLGQGDNEQFF. DNA for the CDR3: TGTGCCAGCAGTTTAGGGCAGGGGGACAATGAGCAGTTCTTC. This chain connects TRBV27 to TRBJ2-1, with 7 bases lining up with TRBD1. Germline CDR1 MNHEY, CDR2 SMNVEV (reference sequence). The length of the CDR3 is 14 residues. V trimming: 2 bases; J trimming: 5 bases; junction bases outside the gene matches: 3.

The chain couples TRBV6-1 to TRBJ2-7; a weak D match, TRBD1 (5 bases). CDR3 size: 15 residues. Trimming cost V 5 bases and J 3 bases, with 17 bases left between them. CDR1 is MNHNS, CDR2 SASEGT, per germline. The CDR3 here is CASSIQDTVNYEQYF. DNA for the CDR3: TGTGCCAGCAGTATACAGGACACGGTAAACTACGAGCAGTACTTC.

The chain is built from TRBV27 and TRBJ2-1; D may correspond to TRBD1 or TRBD2 (6 bases each). This CDR3 is 14 amino acids long. V shed 5 bases and J shed 9 bases, with 17 bases lying between them. The germline V gene encodes CDR1 MNHEY and CDR2 SMNVEV (reference sequence). CDR3 DNA: TGTGCCAGCAGTCCGGGACTGGGGGGCGTTGAGCAGTTCTTC. It specifies CASSPGLGGVEQFF.

The chain uses TRBV27 and TRBJ2-7; 8 bases are a match to TRBD1. The CDR3 is 13 amino acids. Germline lookup yields CDR1 MNHEY and CDR2 SMNVEV (reference sequence). V lost 6 bases, J lost 12 bases, and 13 bases stayed unmatched. DNA of the CDR3: TGTGCCAGCAGCCTCTCGCGGACAGGGTGGATGTACTTC. Translated, it gives CASSLSRTGWMYF.

The genes are TRBV13 and TRBJ1-2, with D uncertain. V was trimmed by 2 bases and J by 3 bases, leaving 10 bases between them. This CDR3 is 14 amino acids long. From germline, CDR1 is PRHDT and CDR2 FYEKMQ (reference sequence). CDR3 DNA: TGTGCCAGCAGCTTATCGCGGGCGGACTATGGCTACACCTTC. Protein sequence: CASSLSRADYGYTF.

This chain connects TRBV19 to TRBJ1-1; unclear D gene. V gave up 7 bases and J gave up 0 bases, with 9 bases separating them. CDR3 length: 13 residues. Germline V gene lookup returns CDR1 LNHDA and CDR2 SQIVND (reference sequence). CDR3 in amino acids: CASMGFMNTEAFF. CDR3 DNA sequence: TGTGCCAGTATGGGGTTTATGAACACTGAAGCTTTCTTT.

The CDR3, as DNA: TGCGCCAGCAGTCAGACTTTGAACACTGAAGCTTTCTTT. It is translated as CASSQTLNTEAFF. The V and J genes are TRBV10-1 and TRBJ1-1; no definite D call. The CDR3 runs 13 residues. Trimming shortened V by 5 bases and J by 0 bases, and 7 bases separated the two germline ends. CDR1 and CDR2 (germline): WNHNN, SYGVQD (reference sequence).

This clone has only one observation. This chain joins TRBV9 and TRBJ2-5, with 12 bases identical to TRBD2. Trimming at V came to 5 bases and at J to 5 bases, leaving 10 bases not matched to a gene. Germline loops: CDR1 SGDLS, CDR2 YYNGEE. There are 16 residues in the CDR3. The DNA for the CDR3 is TGTGCCAGCAGTTTTGATACTAGCGGGGGGCGCGAGACCCAGTACTTC. This codes for CASSFDTSGGRETQYF.

The chain joins TRBV6-5 to TRBJ1-4; tentative D call: TRBD1 (5 bases). V was shortened by 6 bases and J by 7 bases, with 15 bases between the two germline ends. The CDR3 totals 14 residues. From germline, CDR1 is MNHEY and CDR2 SVGAGI. This chain's CDR3 is CASSIGAASEKLFF. The CDR3 nucleotides are TGTGCCAGCAGCATTGGGGCAGCTAGTGAAAAACTGTTTTTT.